The clone carrying this T cell receptor (beta chain) appeared many times. What it binds is not known. Germline-derived CDR1 and CDR2 are SGHRS and YFSETQ. Trimming took off 3 bases at V and 0 bases at J, with 10 bases between the two ends. The CDR3 is 14 amino acids. The data were taken from a study of response to subunit inactivated influenza vaccine. Overall study findings and caveats: Each seasonal flu vaccination may recruit only limited new T cells, authors suggested.

One entry per CDR3 protein, called by TCRdb with MiXCR from the RT-PCR reads. The table lists 150,000 to 200,000 distinct CDR3 sequences, around 9% of them singletons. Sequencing used non-naive T cells sorted from PBMCs, obtained on the day of vaccination. This chain joins TRBV5-1 and TRBJ2-7; a possible D gene is TRBD1 (6 bases). The clonotype originates from a man between 50 and 59 years old who received an inactivated influenza vaccine. The CDR3 DNA reads TGCGCCAGCAGCTCGGACAGATCCTCCTACGAGCAGTACTTC. Protein product: CASSSDRSSYEQYF.